This paragraph covers one T cell receptor (beta chain) sequence. The sample comes from a study of Ad26.COV2.S vaccination and SARS-CoV-2 variants. Sequencing used immunoSEQ multiplex PCR; TCRdb keeps in-frame clones, though not all of them. The data contain some 320,000 clones, approximately 86% of them singletons. Treatment given: some 19 received Ad26.COV2.S at low or high dose, single or two shots; 5 received placebo; per-sample allocation not given. The samples date from day 63 after the first vaccine or placebo injection. Vaccination used an Ad26 vector expressing Wuhan-strain SARS-CoV-2 spike. CDR1 is SGHTA and CDR2 is FQGNSA in the germline V gene. V lost 3 bases to trimming and J lost 4 bases, with 9 bases between them. This CDR3 is built from 14 residues.

The rearrangement joins TRBV7-2 to TRBJ1-4, with D hard to call. The TCR originated in a person between 18 and 65 years old who received the Ad26.COV2.S COVID-19 vaccine or a placebo. Specimen: peripheral blood, collected in a trial of Ad26.COV2.S vaccine versus placebo. CDR3: CASSFYGNNEKLFF. The DNA for the CDR3 is TGTGCCAGCAGCTTCTACGGGAATAATGAAAAACTGTTTTTT.